This TCR beta chain was sequenced in a study of Ad26.COV2.S vaccination and SARS-CoV-2 variants. Overall study results and limits: The TCR breadth and depth analyses may have understated or missed part of the total T cell responses. Compared with placebo recipients, vaccine recipients had higher spike-specific TCR breadth. Participants given vaccine showed non-spike TCR breadth similar to that of placebo recipients.

The table came from immunoSEQ multiplex PCR; TCRdb's copy has only in-frame clones and leaves some out. The sample includes 300,000 to 500,000 clones, around nine tenths of them seen just once. Treatment given: some 20 received Ad26.COV2.S at low or high dose, single or two shots; five or six received placebo; per-sample allocation not given. Collection of the samples took place on day 63 after the first injection of vaccine or placebo. The vaccine antigen was prefusion-stabilized Wuhan SARS-CoV-2 spike. Trimming left V 6 bases short and J 2 bases short, with 13 bases between. Germline V gene lookup returns CDR1 KGHSH and CDR2 LQKENI. The CDR3 extends over 14 amino acids. Concerning this clone itself: Its antigen is unknown.

The material sequenced was peripheral blood, taken in a trial of Ad26.COV2.S vaccine versus placebo. The receptor was isolated from a person between 18 and 65 years old who received the Ad26.COV2.S COVID-19 vaccine or a placebo. The genes are TRBV18 and TRBJ1-2; no clear D gene. The CDR3 DNA is TGTGCCAGCTCCCCCCGAGTGGAAAACTATGGCTACACCTTC. Protein sequence: CASSPRVENYGYTF. The full variable domain, rest sourced from reference TRBV18 and TRBJ1-2, is NAGVMQNPRHLVRRRGQEARLRCSPMKGHSHVYWYRQLPEEGLKFMVYLQKENIIDESGMPKERFSAEFPKEGPSILRIQQVVRGDSAAYFCASSPRVENYGYTFGSGTRLTVV.